These 13 T cell receptor beta chains were sequenced from one sample in a study of OX40 agonist ivuxolimab in advanced cancers. Assay used: immunoSEQ multiplex PCR; TCRdb lists only in-frame clones, some missing. The sample lists about 81,000 clones; 80% to 90% were seen once. The sequences come from CD4+ or CD8+ T cells sorted from blood, collected in a trial of the OX40 agonist ivuxolimab. These TCRs come from an adult with an advanced solid tumor such as melanoma, head and neck, liver or kidney cancer.

DNA for the CDR3: TGTGCCAGCAGCTCAAGTCCTGGAACGCAGTATTTT. Protein: CASSSSPGTQYF. J is TRBJ2-3 and V is TRBV5-6; no firm D call. The germline V and J ends were trimmed by 3 bases and 9 bases, with 11 bases remaining between them. This CDR3 contains 12 residues. Germline values: CDR1 SGHDT, CDR2 YYEEEE.

This clone is a singleton in its sample. V and J are TRBV15 and TRBJ2-3, with D possibly matching TRBD2 (6 bases). In germline, CDR1 is LNHNV, CDR2 YYDKDF (reference sequence). Trimming shortened V by 0 bases and J by 5 bases, and 18 bases separated the two germline ends. The CDR3 is 17 amino acids. The CDR3 sequence is CATSRDKGRGVEDTQYF. In DNA, the CDR3 is TGTGCCACCAGCAGAGATAAAGGGCGGGGTGTTGAAGATACGCAGTATTTT.

The gene calls are TRBV27 and TRBJ1-4; no clear D. V was cut by 5 bases and J by 0 bases, with 10 bases left in between. Germline CDR1 and CDR2: MNHEY and SMNVEV (reference sequence). This CDR3 spans 15 amino acids. Here the CDR3 reads CASSLREATNEKLFF. The CDR3 bases are TGTGCCAGCAGTCTCCGGGAGGCAACTAATGAAAAACTGTTTTTT.

This rearrangement joins TRBV28 to TRBJ1-3, with D possibly matching TRBD1 (5 bases). V dropped 5 bases and J dropped 4 bases, with 15 bases sitting between them. Germline V gene sequence: CDR1 MDHEN, CDR2 SYDVKM. The CDR3 extends over 15 amino acids. CDR3 DNA: TGTGCCAGCAGTACCCCCAGGGTACCAGGAAACACCATATATTTT. It specifies CASSTPRVPGNTIYF.

The rearrangement uses TRBV14 and TRBJ1-2, with D perhaps TRBD1 (6 bases). The V gene's germline CDR1 is SGHDN and CDR2 FVKESK. Trimming stripped 1 base from V and 4 bases from J, with 16 bases between. The length of the CDR3 is 16 residues. The CDR3 DNA reads TGTGCCAGCAGCCAAGCGGCCGGGGCAGGGGCCTATGGCTACACCTTC. It codes for CASSQAAGAGAYGYTF.

The chain couples TRBV7-9 to TRBJ2-7; D unresolved. This CDR3 has 11 amino acids. The germline V and J ends were trimmed by 6 bases and 4 bases, with 7 bases remaining between them. Germline CDR1 reads SEHNR; CDR2 reads FQNEAQ (reference sequence). The DNA for the CDR3 is TGTGCCAGCAGTCCCCAGTACGAGCAGTACTTC. It encodes CASSPQYEQYF.

The rearrangement uses TRBV27 and TRBJ1-4; TRBD1 is a possible D gene (5 bases). The CDR3 runs to 15 residues. CDR1 and CDR2 from the germline V gene are MNHEY and SMNVEV (reference sequence). With 3 bases removed from V and 5 bases from J, the gap between germline ends came to 13 bases. The chain's CDR3 is CASSLSWGTNEKLFF. CDR3 DNA sequence: TGTGCCAGCAGTTTGTCTTGGGGCACAAATGAAAAACTGTTTTTT.

This chain joins TRBV12-5 and TRBJ1-3, with D possibly matching TRBD1 (5 bases). Looked up from germline, CDR1 is LGHNT and CDR2 is FRNRAP. Trimming cost V 2 bases and J 4 bases, with 6 bases left between them. The CDR3 covers 13 residues. The CDR3 protein is CASGLSGGNTIYF. The CDR3 coding sequence is TGTGCTAGTGGTTTGTCAGGGGGAAACACCATATATTTT.

This chain connects TRBV2 to TRBJ2-2, with 10 nucleotides matching TRBD1. CDR1 and CDR2 from the germline V gene are SNHLY and FYNNEI. This CDR3 contains 14 residues. V trimming: 6 bases; J trimming: 4 bases; junction bases outside the gene matches: 2. Here the CDR3 reads CASSGDRGTGELFF. The CDR3 DNA sequence: TGTGCCAGCAGCGGGGACAGGGGCACCGGGGAGCTGTTTTTT.

A few counts support this clone. The chain uses TRBV7-3 and TRBJ1-1; possible D gene TRBD1, 6 bases. The CDR3 is 15 amino acids. Germline V gene data show CDR1 as SGHTA and CDR2 as FQGTGA. V lost 5 bases and J lost 5, with 18 bases in between. Here the CDR3 reads CASSPVGGSRTEAFF. The DNA of the CDR3 is TGTGCCAGCAGCCCGGTGGGGGGCTCTAGGACTGAAGCTTTCTTT.

This clone was detected once. J is TRBJ2-3 and V is TRBV28; TRBD2 aligns across 15 bases. CDR1 MDHEN and CDR2 SYDVKM come from the germline V gene. This CDR3 has 17 residues. The V segment lost 5 bases and the J segment 2 bases; nucleotides outside the gene matches: 5. CDR3 sequence: CASSLGLAGGLTDTQYF. CDR3 DNA sequence: TGTGCCAGCAGTCTGGGACTAGCGGGAGGTCTCACAGATACGCAGTATTTT. The complete variable domain, with remaining parts taken from reference TRBV28 and TRBJ2-3, reads DVKVTQSSRYLVKRTGEKVFLECVQDMDHENMFWYRQDPGLGLRLIYFSYDVKMKEKGDIPEGYSVSREKKERFSLILESASTNQTSMYLCASSLGLAGGLTDTQYFGPGTRLTVL.

This chain connects TRBV29-1 to TRBJ1-2, with 12 bases matching TRBD1. The CDR3 covers 17 residues. V shed 7 bases and J 4 bases; nucleotides not matched to a gene: 16. Looked up from germline, CDR1 is SQVTM and CDR2 is ANQGSEA. CDR3 sequence: CSATRDRGRNLSYGYTF. The CDR3 bases are TGCAGCGCGACCCGGGACAGGGGGCGGAATCTAAGCTATGGCTACACCTTC.

V gene TRBV28 combines with J gene TRBJ2-3; D is ambiguous. The V end lost 3 bases, the J end lost 2 bases, and 15 bases lay between the germline ends. This CDR3 spans 16 amino acids. Per germline, CDR1 MDHEN and CDR2 SYDVKM. The DNA of the CDR3 is TGTGCCAGCAGTTTTGTCGATCTCGACATCACAGATACGCAGTATTTT. Encoded protein: CASSFVDLDITDTQYF.